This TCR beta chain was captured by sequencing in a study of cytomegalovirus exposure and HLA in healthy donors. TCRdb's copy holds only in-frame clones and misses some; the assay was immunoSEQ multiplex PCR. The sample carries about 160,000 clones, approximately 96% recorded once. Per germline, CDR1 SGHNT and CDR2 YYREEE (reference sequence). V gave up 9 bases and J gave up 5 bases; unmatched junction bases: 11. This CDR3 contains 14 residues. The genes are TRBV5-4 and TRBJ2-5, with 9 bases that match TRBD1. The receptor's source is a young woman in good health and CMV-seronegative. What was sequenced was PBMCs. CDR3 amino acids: CATRRDREGETQYF. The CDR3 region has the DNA TGTGCCACGCGACGGGACAGGGAGGGGGAGACCCAGTACTTC. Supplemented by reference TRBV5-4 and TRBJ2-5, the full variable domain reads ETGVTQSPTHLIKTRGQQVTLRCSSQSGHNTVSWYQQALGQGPQFIFQYYREEENGRGNFPPRFSGLQFPNYSSELNVNALELDDSALYLCATRRDREGETQYFGPGTRLLVL.